This T cell receptor beta chain derives from a study of blood T cells in healthy people across ages. The CDR3 totals 17 residues. V dropped 1 base and J dropped 5 bases, with 18 bases sitting between them. Per germline, CDR1 SGHRS and CDR2 YFSETQ. Together with a sample-barcoded 5' primer, a J-beta primer mix was included in a second PCR lasting about 7 to 12 cycles. From the 5' RACE reads, TCRdb called clonotypes with MiXCR, one entry per CDR3 protein. Of about 570,000 distinct CDR3 sequences in the sample, roughly a quarter are singletons; the top ten hold less than 20%. PBMCs were isolated at a quantity of at least 6.5 million per sample.

Input material: blood. The clonotype was recovered from a woman in her 70s in good health. The chain has TRBV5-1 and TRBJ2-2; perhaps TRBD2 as D (7 bases). CDR3 amino acids: CASSLLAGAPGTGELFF. CDR3 nucleotides: TGCGCCAGCAGCTTGTTGGCGGGGGCCCCGGGGACCGGGGAGCTGTTTTTT.